Below are 32 T cell receptor beta chains sequenced from a single sample in a study of T cell repertoires in cytomegalovirus infection. The antigens these receptors bind are not known. TCRdb recomputed calls from the reads with MiXCR, one row per CDR3 protein. In the table there are approximately 150,000 distinct CDR3 sequences, roughly a fifth of which are singletons. The starting material was CD8+ T cells from cultured PBMCs, obtained from culture after CMV antigen stimulation. These receptor sequences come from a human donor in good health (CMV status not recorded). Some clones in this sample may be carry-over from other donors' samples.

The chain recombines TRBV29-1 with TRBJ1-2; possibly TRBD1 for D (6 bases). This CDR3 is built from 13 residues. Germline V gene lookup returns CDR1 SQVTM and CDR2 ANQGSEA. Trimming took off 4 bases at V and 0 bases at J, with 9 bases between the two ends. The CDR3 DNA is TGCAGCGTTGGGGACATTTCTAACTATGGCTACACCTTC. Amino acids: CSVGDISNYGYTF.

The DNA for the CDR3 is TGTGCCAGTAGTATTATGCCTAGCTACGAGCAGTACTTC. It specifies CASSIMPSYEQYF. The V call is TRBV19, the J call TRBJ2-7, with D uncertain. The CDR3 is made up of 13 amino acids. CDR1 and CDR2 from the germline V gene are LNHDA and SQIVND (reference sequence). Trimming took 3 bases from V and 3 from J, leaving 9 bases between them.

V usage is TRBV4-1 and J usage is TRBJ1-2; D is undetermined. The V and J ends lost 3 bases and 2 bases respectively, with 13 bases between them. From germline, CDR1 is MGHRA and CDR2 YSYEKL. This CDR3 has 15 residues. In DNA form, the CDR3 reads TGCGCCAGCAGCCAGACTTCAGAGCTGAACTATGGCTACACCTTC. It encodes CASSQTSELNYGYTF.

The gene calls are TRBV7-2 and TRBJ2-1; D is ambiguous. The V gene's germline CDR1 is SGHTA and CDR2 FQGNSA. With 5 bases removed from V and 9 bases from J, the gap between germline ends came to 8 bases. The CDR3 is made up of 11 amino acids. The CDR3: CASSSPGEQFF. The CDR3 DNA follows: TGTGCCAGCAGCAGTCCGGGTGAGCAGTTCTTC.

V and J are TRBV7-6 and TRBJ2-1, with 10 bases matching TRBD1. The V segment lost 5 bases and the J segment 6 bases; nucleotides outside the gene matches: 10. The CDR3 has 16 amino acids. In germline, CDR1 is SGHVS, CDR2 FNYEAQ. The CDR3 spells CASSRRTGGLRNEQFF. The CDR3 DNA sequence: TGTGCCAGCAGCCGACGGACAGGGGGGCTTCGCAATGAGCAGTTCTTC.

The V gene is TRBV4-2, the J gene TRBJ2-1, with 7 bases that match TRBD2. V lost 0 bases, J lost 12 bases, and 11 bases stayed unmatched. Germline assignment: CDR1 LGHNA and CDR2 YNFKEQ. The CDR3 runs 15 residues. Written as DNA, the CDR3 is TGTGCCAGCAGCCAAGAAGTGGGGGGGGTTTTCGGGCAGTTCTTC. It yields the protein CASSQEVGGVFGQFF.

This clonotype was detected a few times. The genes are TRBV12-5 and TRBJ1-4; possibly TRBD1 for D (5 bases). The germline CDR1 and CDR2 sequences are LGHNT and FRNRAP. V lost 3 bases and J 4 bases, leaving 9 bases between the germline ends. This CDR3 contains 14 residues. CDR3 sequence: CASGLSRGNEKLFF. CDR3 coding DNA: TGTGCTAGTGGTTTAAGTAGGGGTAATGAAAAACTGTTTTTT. Full variable domain (missing parts from reference TRBV12-5 and TRBJ1-4): DARVTQTPRHKVTEMGQEVTMRCQPILGHNTVFWYRQTMMQGLELLAYFRNRAPLDDSGMPKDRFSAEMPDATLATLKIQPSEPRDSAVYFCASGLSRGNEKLFFGSGTQLSVL.

This chain joins TRBV11-2 and TRBJ2-3; 8 nucleotides agree with TRBD2. This CDR3 has 16 amino acids. V was clipped by 5 bases and J by 0 bases; unmatched bases: 7. In germline, CDR1 is SGHAT, CDR2 FQNNGV. As DNA, the CDR3 is TGTGCCAGCAGCGCAACCCCTAGCGGGAGCACAGATACGCAGTATTTT. This translates into CASSATPSGSTDTQYF.

The rearrangement links TRBV12-3 or TRBV12-4 to TRBJ1-3; no reliable D call. This CDR3 region has 12 residues. The V end was cut by 5 bases, the J end by 7 bases, with 9 bases between. The CDR3 sequence is CASSPSINTIYF. The DNA for the CDR3 is TGTGCCAGCAGTCCCTCGATCAACACCATATATTTT.

In this sample, this clonotype turned up once. The rearrangement uses TRBV12-3 or TRBV12-4 and TRBJ2-1; maybe TRBD2 (6 bases). Trimming took off 3 bases at V and 4 bases at J, with 10 bases between the two ends. This CDR3 spans 14 amino acids. CDR3 protein: CASSFGGVYNEQFF. The CDR3 nucleotides are TGTGCCAGCAGTTTTGGCGGGGTTTACAATGAGCAGTTCTTC.

This clonotype was counted a few times. The V call is TRBV7-9, the J call TRBJ2-1; 8 nucleotides align to TRBD1. The V gene end was trimmed by 1 base and the J gene end by 0 bases; junction bases not matched to a gene: 2. Per germline, CDR1 SEHNR and CDR2 FQNEAQ (reference sequence). There are 16 residues in the CDR3. The CDR3 region is CASSLGTGSSYNEQFF. The CDR3 DNA follows: TGTGCCAGCAGCTTAGGGACAGGGTCCTCCTACAATGAGCAGTTCTTC. The full variable domain, with the rest looked up from reference TRBV7-9 and TRBJ2-1, is DTGVSQNPRHKITKRGQNVTFRCDPISEHNRLYWYRQTLGQGPEFLTYFQNEAQLEKSRLLSDRFSAERPKGSFSTLEIQRTEQGDSAMYLCASSLGTGSSYNEQFFGPGTRLTVL.

A few counts support this clonotype. J is TRBJ2-1 and V is TRBV6-6; TRBD1 agrees at 10 bases. CDR1 MNHNY and CDR2 SVGAGI come from the germline V gene (reference sequence). The CDR3 loop spans 15 amino acids. V was clipped by 4 bases and J by 7 bases; unmatched bases: 7. The CDR3, as DNA: TGTGCCAGCAGTTCCGGGACAGGGGTTGTTAATGAGCAGTTCTTC. This encodes CASSSGTGVVNEQFF.

The chain carries TRBV4-1 and TRBJ1-5, with D possibly TRBD1 on 5 matching bases. Germline lookup yields CDR1 MGHRA and CDR2 YSYEKL. The V end lost 0 bases, the J end lost 0 bases, and 15 bases lay between the germline ends. The length of the CDR3 is 18 residues. The CDR3 loop reads CASSQDPGPKISNQPQHF. CDR3 sequence (DNA): TGCGCCAGCAGCCAAGATCCAGGGCCGAAAATTAGCAATCAGCCCCAGCATTTT.

The table lists this clonotype with a few counts. The CDR3 protein is CASSYGQAWTSGDYNEQFF. As DNA, the CDR3 is TGTGCCAGCAGTTACGGACAAGCATGGACTAGCGGGGATTACAATGAGCAGTTCTTC. The chain employs TRBV6-6 and TRBJ2-1, with 12 bases aligning to TRBD2. V shed 2 bases, J shed 4 bases, and the junction held 12 bases outside the gene matches. CDR1 is MNHNY and CDR2 is SVGAGI in the germline V gene (reference sequence). The CDR3 has 19 residues.

This clonotype has a handful of counts. As DNA, the CDR3 is TGTGCCAGCGCGACCTCGGCAGCGGGGGGGCCAGATACGCAGTATTTT. It specifies CASATSAAGGPDTQYF. The J gene is TRBJ2-3, the V gene TRBV7-6; 10 bases map to TRBD2. The CDR3 spans 16 residues. Trimming at V came to 8 bases and at J to 4 bases, leaving 12 bases not matched to a gene. The germline gives CDR1 SGHVS, CDR2 FNYEAQ.

The V call is TRBV2, the J call TRBJ2-6; D remains ambiguous. This CDR3 is 16 amino acids long. CDR1 SNHLY and CDR2 FYNNEI come from the germline V gene. V was shortened by 11 bases and J by 1 base, with 18 bases between the two germline ends. The DNA for the CDR3 is TGTGCCTTCCCGGAAAGGGTTTCATCTGGGGCCAACGTCCTGACTTTC. Its translation is CAFPERVSSGANVLTF.

This clonotype was detected a few times. The rearrangement uses TRBV4-3 and TRBJ2-5; D gene ambiguous. Germline assignment: CDR1 LGHNA and CDR2 YSLEER. The V and J ends lost 1 base and 4 bases respectively, with 4 bases between them. The CDR3 spans 12 residues. The CDR3 region has the DNA TGCGCCAGCAGCCAAGGAGGAGAGACCCAGTACTTC. This translates into CASSQGGETQYF.

This clonotype was counted between two and nine times. The V gene is TRBV7-6, the J gene TRBJ1-3, with D possibly TRBD1 on 6 matching bases. The CDR3 has 15 residues. V lost 3 bases to trimming and J lost 0 bases, with 9 bases between them. Germline assignment: CDR1 SGHVS and CDR2 FNYEAQ. CDR3 sequence: CASSLDSNSGNTIYF. CDR3 DNA sequence: TGTGCCAGCAGCTTGGACAGCAACTCTGGAAACACCATATATTTT.

This chain joins TRBV27 and TRBJ2-7, with TRBD1 matching 7 bases. In germline, CDR1 is MNHEY, CDR2 SMNVEV (reference sequence). This CDR3 is built from 15 residues. V dropped 7 bases and J dropped 2; count of bases not matched to a gene: 11. DNA of the CDR3: TGTGCCAGCAACCCAGGGACAGCTTATCCCTACGAGCAGTACTTC. This translates into CASNPGTAYPYEQYF.

The CDR3 nucleotides are TGTGCCAGCAGCCCGGAGCGGGGGGGCCTCACAGATACGCAGTATTTT. This codes for CASSPERGGLTDTQYF. The chain employs TRBV7-2 and TRBJ2-3, with TRBD2 identical over 10 bases. CDR3 length: 16 amino acids. V lost 5 bases, J lost 2 bases, and 7 bases stayed unmatched. Per germline, CDR1 SGHTA and CDR2 FQGNSA.

Only a few counts were recorded for this clonotype. The chain couples TRBV24-1 to TRBJ2-1; TRBD1 matches 9 bases. The germline CDR1 and CDR2 sequences are KGHDR and SFDVKD. This CDR3 is built from 19 residues. The V and J ends lost 3 bases and 9 bases, in that order; junction bases with no gene match: 20. The CDR3 sequence: CATSDIRAQPGQGEGEQFF. DNA of the CDR3: TGTGCCACCAGTGATATTCGCGCCCAACCGGGACAGGGAGAAGGTGAGCAGTTCTTC.

The CDR3 nucleotides read TGTGCCAGCAGCCAGGGACCGCAGAGCACTGAAGCTTTCTTT. Residues: CASSQGPQSTEAFF. V and J are TRBV7-6 and TRBJ1-1, with D perhaps matching TRBD1 (5 bases). In germline, CDR1 is SGHVS, CDR2 FNYEAQ. Trimming left V 5 bases short and J 4 bases short, with 14 bases between. This CDR3 is built from 14 residues.

This clonotype has a handful of counts. J is TRBJ1-5 and V is TRBV6-5, with D possibly being TRBD1 (5 bases). Germline loops: CDR1 MNHEY, CDR2 SVGAGI. V lost 5 bases to trimming and J lost 3 bases, with 11 bases between them. This CDR3 has 14 residues. DNA of the CDR3: TGTGCCAGCAGTGATTGGGGGTCCAATCAGCCCCAGCATTTT. Its translation is CASSDWGSNQPQHF.

V and J are TRBV4-3 and TRBJ1-2, with 7 nucleotides matching TRBD1. The CDR3 is 18 residues long. Germline V gives CDR1 LGHNA, CDR2 YSLEER. The trim removed 1 base at V and 5 bases at J, leaving 16 bases unmatched. CDR3 DNA: TGCGCCAGCAGCCAAGCGAAACAGGGGAGGGGATTGAGATATGGCTACACCTTC. It specifies CASSQAKQGRGLRYGYTF.

Written as DNA, the CDR3 is TGTGCCAGCAGCTTAGAACGCGGTGGTTTGAACTATGGCTACACCTTC. This encodes CASSLERGGLNYGYTF. The genes are TRBV7-8 and TRBJ1-2; no clear D gene. The germline CDR1 and CDR2 sequences are SGHVS and FQNEAQ. V was clipped by 1 base and J by 2 bases, with 14 bases between them. This CDR3 spans 16 amino acids. Drawing the rest from reference TRBV7-8 and TRBJ1-2, the complete variable domain is GAGVSQSPRYKVAKRGQDVALRCDPISGHVSLFWYQQALGQGPEFLTYFQNEAQLDKSGLPSDRFFAERPEGSVSTLKIQRTQQEDSAVYLCASSLERGGLNYGYTFGSGTRLTVV.

This clonotype showed up just a few times. This sequence joins TRBV7-6 and TRBJ1-1; 8 bases agree with TRBD1. CDR1 and CDR2 (germline): SGHVS, FNYEAQ. The CDR3 is made up of 16 amino acids. The junction had 6 bases not matched to a gene; V was cut back by 3 bases and J by 0 bases. The CDR3 bases are TGTGCCAGCAGCTTGATACGGACAGGGATGAACACTGAAGCTTTCTTT. Protein: CASSLIRTGMNTEAFF.

The chain links TRBV7-2 to TRBJ2-1, with D perhaps matching TRBD2 (6 bases). Germline CDR1 and CDR2: SGHTA and FQGNSA. Trimming took off 2 bases at V and 12 bases at J, with 11 bases between the two ends. This CDR3 spans 12 amino acids. DNA for the CDR3: TGTGCCAGCAGCTTATCGGTGGGGGGGCAGTTCTTC. The encoded protein is CASSLSVGGQFF.

This clonotype has a handful of counts. The genes are TRBV7-2 and TRBJ2-1, with 8 positions matching TRBD2. Germline V gives CDR1 SGHTA, CDR2 FQGNSA. The ends lost 1 base at V and 7 bases at J; junction bases unmatched: 9. The CDR3 is 16 amino acids. The CDR3 sequence is CASSLVLGGARNEQFF. DNA of the CDR3: TGTGCCAGCAGCTTAGTCCTCGGGGGGGCAAGGAATGAGCAGTTCTTC.

This clonotype was recorded many times. The gene calls are TRBV12-5 and TRBJ2-1; 7 nucleotides line up with TRBD1. This CDR3 is 14 amino acids long. V lost 5 bases and J lost 4; bases outside the gene matches: 5. Germline V CDR1 and CDR2: LGHNT, FRNRAP. The CDR3 loop is CASGPGTDYNEQFF. DNA for the CDR3: TGTGCTAGTGGTCCCGGGACAGATTACAATGAGCAGTTCTTC.

The V gene is TRBV12-3 or TRBV12-4, the J gene TRBJ2-2; tentative D call: TRBD2 (5 bases). The CDR3 length is 13 residues. V lost 8 bases and J lost 3, with 10 bases in between. CDR3 protein: CASLHGDTGELFF. The CDR3 bases are TGTGCCAGCCTTCACGGGGACACCGGGGAGCTGTTTTTT.

The chain links TRBV7-2 to TRBJ2-7; 10 bases are shared with TRBD2. The CDR3 extends over 15 amino acids. After removal of 1 base from V and 4 bases from J, the junction contained 4 bases not matched to a gene. Germline CDR1 SGHTA, CDR2 FQGNSA. In DNA, the CDR3 is TGTGCCAGCAGCTTAGATACTAGCGGGGTTTACGAGCAGTACTTC. Its translation: CASSLDTSGVYEQYF.

The chain links TRBV7-2 to TRBJ2-5; the D gene is possibly TRBD2 (6 bases). This CDR3 is built from 15 residues. Germline V lookup: CDR1 SGHTA, CDR2 FQGNSA. The V and J ends lost 5 bases and 3 bases respectively, with 16 bases between them. The CDR3 protein is CASSKGAGWEETQYF. DNA of the CDR3: TGTGCCAGCAGCAAAGGGGCGGGGTGGGAAGAGACCCAGTACTTC. Supplemented by reference TRBV7-2 and TRBJ2-5, the full variable domain reads GAGVSQSPSNKVTEKGKDVELRCDPISGHTALYWYRQSLGQGLEFLIYFQGNSAPDKSGLPSDRFSAERTGGSVSTLTIQRTQQEDSAVYLCASSKGAGWEETQYFGPGTRLLVL.